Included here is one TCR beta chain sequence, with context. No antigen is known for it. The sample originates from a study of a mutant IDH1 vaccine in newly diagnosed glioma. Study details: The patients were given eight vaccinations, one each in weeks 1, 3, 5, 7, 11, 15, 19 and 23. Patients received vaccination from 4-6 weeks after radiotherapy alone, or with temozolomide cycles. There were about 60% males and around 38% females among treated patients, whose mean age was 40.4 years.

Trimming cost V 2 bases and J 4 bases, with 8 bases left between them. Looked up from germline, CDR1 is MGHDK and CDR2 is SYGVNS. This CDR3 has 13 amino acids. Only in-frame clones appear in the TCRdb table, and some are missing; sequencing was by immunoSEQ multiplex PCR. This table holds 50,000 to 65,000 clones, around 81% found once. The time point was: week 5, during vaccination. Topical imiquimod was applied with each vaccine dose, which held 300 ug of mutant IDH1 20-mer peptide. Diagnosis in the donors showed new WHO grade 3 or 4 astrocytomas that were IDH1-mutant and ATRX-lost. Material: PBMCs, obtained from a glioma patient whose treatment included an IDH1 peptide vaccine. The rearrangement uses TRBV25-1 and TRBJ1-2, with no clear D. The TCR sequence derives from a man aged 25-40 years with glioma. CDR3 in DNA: TGTGCCAGCAGTGAACCTCTCCGCTATGGCTACACCTTC. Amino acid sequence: CASSEPLRYGYTF.